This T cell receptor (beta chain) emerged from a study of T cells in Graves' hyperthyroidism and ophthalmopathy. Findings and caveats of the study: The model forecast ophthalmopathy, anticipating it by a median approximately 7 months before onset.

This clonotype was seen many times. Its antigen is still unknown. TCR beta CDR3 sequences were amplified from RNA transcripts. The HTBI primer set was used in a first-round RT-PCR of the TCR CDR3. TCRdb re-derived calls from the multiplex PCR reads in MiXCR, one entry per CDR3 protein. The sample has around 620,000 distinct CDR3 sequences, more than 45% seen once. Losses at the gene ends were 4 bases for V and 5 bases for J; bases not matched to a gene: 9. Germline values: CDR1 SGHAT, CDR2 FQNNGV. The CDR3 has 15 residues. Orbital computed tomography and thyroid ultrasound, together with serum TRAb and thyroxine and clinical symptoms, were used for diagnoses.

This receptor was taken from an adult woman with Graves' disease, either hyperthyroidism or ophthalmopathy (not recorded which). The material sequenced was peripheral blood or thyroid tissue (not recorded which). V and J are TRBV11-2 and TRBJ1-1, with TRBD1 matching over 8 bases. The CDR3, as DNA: TGTGCCAGCAGCTACCAACAGGGGGAATTTACTGAAGCTTTCTTT. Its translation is CASSYQQGEFTEAFF.